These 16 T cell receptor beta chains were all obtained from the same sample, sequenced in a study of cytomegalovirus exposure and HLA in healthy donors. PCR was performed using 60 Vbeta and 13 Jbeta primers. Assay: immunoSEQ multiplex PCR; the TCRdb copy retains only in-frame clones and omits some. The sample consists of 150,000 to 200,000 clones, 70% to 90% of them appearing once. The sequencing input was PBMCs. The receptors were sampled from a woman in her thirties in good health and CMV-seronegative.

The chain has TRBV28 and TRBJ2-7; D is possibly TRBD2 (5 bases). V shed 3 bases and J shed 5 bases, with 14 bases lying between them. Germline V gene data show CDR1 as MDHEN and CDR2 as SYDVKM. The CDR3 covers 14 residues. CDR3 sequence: CASSLGSSGNEQYF. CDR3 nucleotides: TGTGCCAGCAGTTTGGGCTCTTCGGGGAACGAGCAGTACTTC.

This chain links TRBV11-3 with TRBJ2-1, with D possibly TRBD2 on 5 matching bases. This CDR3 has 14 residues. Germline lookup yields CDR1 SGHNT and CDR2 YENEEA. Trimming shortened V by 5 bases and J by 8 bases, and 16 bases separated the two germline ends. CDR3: CASSPGDAWDEQFF. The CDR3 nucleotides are TGTGCCAGCAGCCCCGGGGATGCTTGGGATGAGCAGTTCTTC.

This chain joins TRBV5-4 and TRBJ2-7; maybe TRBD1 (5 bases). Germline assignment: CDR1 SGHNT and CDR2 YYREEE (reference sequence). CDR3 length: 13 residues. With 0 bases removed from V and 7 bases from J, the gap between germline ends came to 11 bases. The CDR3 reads CASSLVGDREQYF. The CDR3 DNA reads TGTGCCAGCAGCTTGGTAGGGGATAGGGAGCAGTACTTC.

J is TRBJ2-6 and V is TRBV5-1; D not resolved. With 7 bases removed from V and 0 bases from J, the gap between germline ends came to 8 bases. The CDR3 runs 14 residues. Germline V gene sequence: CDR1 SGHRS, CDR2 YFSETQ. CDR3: CASATRSGANVLTF. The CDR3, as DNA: TGCGCCAGCGCTACCCGCTCTGGGGCCAACGTCCTGACTTTC.

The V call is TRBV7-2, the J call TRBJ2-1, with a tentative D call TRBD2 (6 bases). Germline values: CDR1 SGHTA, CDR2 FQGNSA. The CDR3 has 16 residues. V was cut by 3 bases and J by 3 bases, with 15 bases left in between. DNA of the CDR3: TGTGCCAGCAGCTTCGAACGGGAGACGCTCTACAATGAGCAGTTCTTC. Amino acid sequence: CASSFERETLYNEQFF.

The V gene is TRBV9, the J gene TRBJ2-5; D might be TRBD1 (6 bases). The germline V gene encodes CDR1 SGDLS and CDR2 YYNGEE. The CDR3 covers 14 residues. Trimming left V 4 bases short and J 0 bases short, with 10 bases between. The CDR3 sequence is CASSPRQDQETQYF. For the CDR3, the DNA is TGTGCCAGCAGCCCCCGACAGGACCAAGAGACCCAGTACTTC.

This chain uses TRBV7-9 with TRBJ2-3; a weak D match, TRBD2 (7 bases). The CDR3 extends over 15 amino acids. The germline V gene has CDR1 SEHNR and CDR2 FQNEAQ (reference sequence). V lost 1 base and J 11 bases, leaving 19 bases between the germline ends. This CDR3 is CASSLEGGWGRQQYF. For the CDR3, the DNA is TGTGCCAGCAGCTTAGAGGGGGGGTGGGGCCGCCAGCAGTATTTT.

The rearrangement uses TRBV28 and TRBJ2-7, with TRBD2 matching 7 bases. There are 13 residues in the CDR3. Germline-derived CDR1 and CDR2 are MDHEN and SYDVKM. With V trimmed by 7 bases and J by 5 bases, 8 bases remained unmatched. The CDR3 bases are TGTGCCAGCAAACCAGGCGGGAGCCACGAGCAGTACTTC. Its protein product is CASKPGGSHEQYF.

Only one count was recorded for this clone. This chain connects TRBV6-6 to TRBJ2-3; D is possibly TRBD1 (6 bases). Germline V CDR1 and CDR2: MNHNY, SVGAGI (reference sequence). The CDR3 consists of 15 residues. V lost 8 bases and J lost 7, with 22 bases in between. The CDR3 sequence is CASLPGADGENTQYF. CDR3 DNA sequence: TGTGCCAGCCTCCCAGGGGCGGACGGGGAAAATACGCAGTATTTT.

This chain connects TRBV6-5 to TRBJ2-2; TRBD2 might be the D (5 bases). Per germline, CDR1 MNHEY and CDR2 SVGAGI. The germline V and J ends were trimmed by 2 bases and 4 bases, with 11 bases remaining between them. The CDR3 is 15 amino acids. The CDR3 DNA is TGTGCCAGCAGTTACGAGGGTCCAGTCACCGGGGAGCTGTTTTTT. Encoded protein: CASSYEGPVTGELFF.

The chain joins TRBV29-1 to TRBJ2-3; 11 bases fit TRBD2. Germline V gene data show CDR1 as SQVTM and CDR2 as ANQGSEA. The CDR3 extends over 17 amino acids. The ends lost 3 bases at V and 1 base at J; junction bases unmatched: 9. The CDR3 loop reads CSVEGIAGGPGTDTQYF. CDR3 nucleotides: TGCAGCGTTGAGGGTATAGCGGGAGGGCCGGGCACAGATACGCAGTATTTT.

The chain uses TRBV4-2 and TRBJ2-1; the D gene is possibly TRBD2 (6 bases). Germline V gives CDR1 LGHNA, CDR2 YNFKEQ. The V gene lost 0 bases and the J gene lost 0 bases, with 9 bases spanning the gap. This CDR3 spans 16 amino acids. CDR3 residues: CASSQDGGSSYNEQFF. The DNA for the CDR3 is TGTGCCAGCAGCCAAGACGGGGGAAGCTCCTACAATGAGCAGTTCTTC.

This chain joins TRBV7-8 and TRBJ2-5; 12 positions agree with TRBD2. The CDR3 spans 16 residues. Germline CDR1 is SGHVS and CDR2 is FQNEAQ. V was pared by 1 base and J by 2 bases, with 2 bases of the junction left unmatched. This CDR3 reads CASSLELAGGQETQYF. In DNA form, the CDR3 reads TGTGCCAGCAGCTTAGAACTAGCGGGGGGTCAAGAGACCCAGTACTTC.

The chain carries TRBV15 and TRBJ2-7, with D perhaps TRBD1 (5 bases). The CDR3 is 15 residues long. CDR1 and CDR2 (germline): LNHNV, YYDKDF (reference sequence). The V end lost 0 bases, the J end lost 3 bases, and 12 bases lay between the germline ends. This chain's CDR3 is CATSRDPPGYYEQYF. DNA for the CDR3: TGTGCCACCAGCAGAGACCCTCCAGGGTACTACGAGCAGTACTTC.

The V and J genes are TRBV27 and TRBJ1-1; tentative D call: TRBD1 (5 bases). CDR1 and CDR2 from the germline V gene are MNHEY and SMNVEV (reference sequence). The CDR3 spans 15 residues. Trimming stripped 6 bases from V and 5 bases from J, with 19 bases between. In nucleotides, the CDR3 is TGTGCCAGCAGCCTTATCACAGGTTATAGGACTGAAGCTTTCTTT. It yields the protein CASSLITGYRTEAFF.

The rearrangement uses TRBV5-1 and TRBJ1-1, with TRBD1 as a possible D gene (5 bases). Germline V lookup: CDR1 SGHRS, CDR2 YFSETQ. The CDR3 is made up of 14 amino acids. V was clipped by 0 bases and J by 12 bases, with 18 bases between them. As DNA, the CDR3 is TGCGCCAGCAGCTTGGCGGGTCGGGGCAGCGGGACTTTCTTT. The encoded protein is CASSLAGRGSGTFF.